The entry that follows covers one T cell receptor beta chain sequence. Its target antigen remains unknown. No qualities accompany the bases; no much larger clone lies one base away. In Seattle, one collaborating source enrolled patients while the infection was active and tracked those patients longitudinally over the course of disease. The collaborating institutions used their own protocols to collect whole blood in K2EDTA tubes. For TCRbeta analysis, collaborators shipped samples in one of three forms: frozen whole blood, isolated PBMCs, or DNA extracted from either of those sample types. The data originate from a study of blood T cell repertoires in COVID-19 (dated by TCRdb to 2019 to 2021). A note on the overall study: Collaborator samples came from the United States, Italy and Spain and covered acute and convalescent phases of COVID-19. The repertoires were released in a freely available public database intended as a resource for research on the immune response to SARS-CoV-2. Samples were obtained from the ongoing ImmuneRACE study (first 160 participants) and from over 1,000 subjects provided by 6 global collaborators. Where available, HLA class I and class II types were taken from metadata supplied by the sample provider and were not determined by assay-based typing. Subjects who had been exposed to COVID-19, were actively infected with it, or had recovered from it provided the deeply sampled blood TCRbeta repertoires that made up the dataset. Nearly every sample came with metadata listing a de-identified subject ID, COVID-19 status, age in years and sex. The prospective study material was composed of cDNA or gDNA derived from T cells, B-cell-depleted T cells, or PBMCs.

TCRbeta CDR3 regions were amplified from genomic DNA using the immunoSEQ Assay, a bias-controlled multiplex PCR. The source study handled its data this way. Within the assay, amplification of reference gene primers was used to estimate how many nucleated cells each sample contained. Sequence reads were collapsed and filtered to measure the absolute abundance of every unique TCRbeta CDR3 rearrangement. For each sample, productive Simpson clonality was calculated as the square root of Simpson's diversity index across productive rearrangements. TCRdb's version of the immuneACCESS table is confined to in-frame rearrangements and falls short of the full clone set. An unresolved V gene accounts for under half of the shortfall where checked; the remainder is of unknown origin. That table supplies the V and J calls and clone size; D and trimming were determined from the DNA. The sample has 150,000 to 200,000 clones on record, 81% of them singletons. Approximately 9.9% of the sample is in the top ten clones.

From cysteine to phenylalanine, the CDR3 is 18 amino acids long. This entry keeps only the CDR3 DNA: 54 bases, framed from base 1. Between the V and J ends, shortened by 2 bases and 4 bases respectively, the junction contains 24 bases. The germline V gene gives CDR1 as KGHSH and CDR2 as LQKENI. The paper's findings and limits, for the study overall: The amount of clinical and demographic metadata varied by source and participant and was provided uncurated.

The receptor chain draws on TRBV18 and TRBJ2-7; matching of 6 bases hints at TRBD2 as the D gene. The material sequenced was peripheral blood. The TCR sequence derives from a woman aged 40 to 49 with COVID-19, enrolled during active disease. The CDR3 in this case is CASSPFTSRDEGGYEQYF. The DNA sequence is TGTGCCAGCTCACCATTTACTAGCCGGGATGAAGGCGGGTACGAGCAGTACTTC.